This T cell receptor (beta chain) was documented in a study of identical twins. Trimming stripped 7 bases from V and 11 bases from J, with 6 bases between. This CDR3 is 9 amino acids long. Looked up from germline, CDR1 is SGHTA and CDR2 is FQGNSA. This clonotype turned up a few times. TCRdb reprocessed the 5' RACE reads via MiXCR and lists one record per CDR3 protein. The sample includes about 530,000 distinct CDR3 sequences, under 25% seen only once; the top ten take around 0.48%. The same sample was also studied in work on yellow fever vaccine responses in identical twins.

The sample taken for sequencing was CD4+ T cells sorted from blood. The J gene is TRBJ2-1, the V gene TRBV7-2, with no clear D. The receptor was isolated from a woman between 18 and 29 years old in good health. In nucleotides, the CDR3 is TGTGCCAGCAACCTCCAGCAGTTCTTC. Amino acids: CASNLQQFF.